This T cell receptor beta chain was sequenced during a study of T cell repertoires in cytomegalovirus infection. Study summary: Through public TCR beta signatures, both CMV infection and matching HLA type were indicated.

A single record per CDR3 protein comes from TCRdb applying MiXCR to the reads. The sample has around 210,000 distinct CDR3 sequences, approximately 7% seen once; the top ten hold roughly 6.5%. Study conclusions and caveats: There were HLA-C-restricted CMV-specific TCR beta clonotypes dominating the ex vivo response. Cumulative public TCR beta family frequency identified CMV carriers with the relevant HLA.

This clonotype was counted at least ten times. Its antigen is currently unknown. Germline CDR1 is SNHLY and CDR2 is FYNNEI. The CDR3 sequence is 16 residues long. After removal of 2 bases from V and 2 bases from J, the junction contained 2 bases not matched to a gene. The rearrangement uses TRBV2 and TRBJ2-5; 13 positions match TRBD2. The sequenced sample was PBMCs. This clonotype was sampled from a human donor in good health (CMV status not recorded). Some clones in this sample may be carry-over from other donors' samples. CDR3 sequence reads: CASSERTSGGQETQYF. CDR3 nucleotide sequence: TGTGCCAGCAGTGAAAGGACTAGCGGGGGACAAGAGACCCAGTACTTC.